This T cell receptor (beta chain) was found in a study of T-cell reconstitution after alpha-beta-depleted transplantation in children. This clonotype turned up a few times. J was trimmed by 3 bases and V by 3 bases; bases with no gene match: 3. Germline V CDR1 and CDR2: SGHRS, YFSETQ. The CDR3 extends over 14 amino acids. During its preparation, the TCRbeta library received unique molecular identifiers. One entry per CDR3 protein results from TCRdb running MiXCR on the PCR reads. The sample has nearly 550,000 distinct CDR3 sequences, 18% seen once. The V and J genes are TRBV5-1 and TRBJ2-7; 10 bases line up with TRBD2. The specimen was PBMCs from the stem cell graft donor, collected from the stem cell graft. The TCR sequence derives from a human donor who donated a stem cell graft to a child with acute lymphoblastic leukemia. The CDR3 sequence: CASSWTSGDYEQYF. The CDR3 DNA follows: TGCGCCAGCAGCTGGACTAGCGGTGACTACGAGCAGTACTTC.